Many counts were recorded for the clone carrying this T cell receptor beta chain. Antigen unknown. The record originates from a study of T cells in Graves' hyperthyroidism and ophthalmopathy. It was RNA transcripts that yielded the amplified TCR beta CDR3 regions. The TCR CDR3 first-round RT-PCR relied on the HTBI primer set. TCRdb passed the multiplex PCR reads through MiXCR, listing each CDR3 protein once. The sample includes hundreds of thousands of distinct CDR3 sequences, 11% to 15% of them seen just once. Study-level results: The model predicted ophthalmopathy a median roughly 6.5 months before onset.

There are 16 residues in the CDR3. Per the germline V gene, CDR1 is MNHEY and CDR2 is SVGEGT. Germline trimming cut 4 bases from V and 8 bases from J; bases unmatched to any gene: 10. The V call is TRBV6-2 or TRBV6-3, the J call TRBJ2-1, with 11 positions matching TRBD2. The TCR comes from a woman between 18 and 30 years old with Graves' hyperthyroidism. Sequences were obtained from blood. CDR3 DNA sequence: TGTGCCAGCAGTTTTGAGGTTAGCGGGAGGGTTGATGAGCAGTTCTTC. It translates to CASSFEVSGRVDEQFF.